The T cell receptor (beta chain) described here comes from a study of PD-1 blockade in mismatch repair-deficient tumors. The repertoire was sequenced with immunoSEQ multiplex PCR; TCRdb's copy has only in-frame clones and lacks some. The sample has 100,000 to 150,000 clones; about nine tenths are singletons. The receptor's source is an adult with mismatch repair-deficient cancer. Sequencing used peripheral blood, obtained just over 70 weeks after starting pembrolizumab.

This CDR3 reads CASGAPDRGLGNTIYF. The CDR3 coding sequence is TGTGCCAGCGGGGCCCCGGACAGGGGGCTCGGAAACACCATATATTTT. The rearrangement joins TRBV7-9 to TRBJ1-3, with 11 positions matching TRBD1. The CDR3 length is 16 residues. V was clipped by 8 bases and J by 4 bases; unmatched bases: 10. Germline V gene lookup returns CDR1 SEHNR and CDR2 FQNEAQ (reference sequence).